What follows is one T cell receptor beta chain and its context. Per germline, CDR1 SGHRS and CDR2 YFSETQ. V was clipped by 2 bases and J by 6 bases; unmatched bases: 7. This CDR3 comprises 15 residues. The Seattle site enrolled patients during active infection and followed them longitudinally. In the source study's methods: Cell counts per sample came from amplifying reference gene primers. This table comes from immunoSEQ multiplex PCR, and its TCRdb copy is limited to in-frame clones, with some not included. V and J calls and clone size are given by that table; D and trimming were obtained from the DNA. The sample includes around 400,000 clones, 87% seen only once; the top ten take under 3%. This sample stems from a study of blood T cell repertoires in COVID-19. As for the study in general: T cells, B-cell-depleted T cells, or PBMCs supplied cDNA or gDNA.

The TCR originated in a woman aged 60 to 75 with COVID-19, enrolled during active disease. The V call is TRBV5-1, the J call TRBJ2-7; 11 nucleotides line up with TRBD2. The sequenced material came from peripheral blood. This chain's CDR3 is CASSFVAGGPSEQYF. The CDR3 DNA follows: TGCGCCAGCAGCTTCGTAGCGGGGGGGCCGAGCGAGCAGTACTTC.